This is a list of T cell receptor beta chains from one sample in a study of T cell responses to AZD1222 COVID-19 vaccine. Clones were read by immunoSEQ multiplex PCR, and TCRdb kept only the in-frame ones, dropping some. The sample holds tens of thousands of clones, 65% to 85% seen once. The source was peripheral blood, collected 28 days after the second AZD1222 dose. The receptor set was obtained from an adult who received the AZD1222 COVID-19 vaccine. The CDR3 runs from the conserved cysteine through the conserved F or W. Each record gives: J gene, D gene, V gene, clone size, CDR3 DNA, CDR3 protein. A D gene is named only where the DNA matches it firmly. The size of a clone is reported for some rows only, either as once, few or many, or as a class for expanded clones.

>TRBJ1-1|-|TRBV7-2|-
TGTGCCAGCAGCTTAGAGGGGCGGGTTGACACTGAAGCTTTCTTT
CASSLEGRVDTEAFF
>TRBJ2-4|TRBD1|TRBV6-4|-
TGTGCCAGCAGTGACTCAGAGGTGAGTTGGGGACAGGGAGATTGGGGGAGCAAAAACATTCAGTACTTC
CASSDSEVSWGQGDWGSKNIQYF
>TRBJ2-5|-|TRBV12-3/TRBV12-4|-
TGTGCCAGCAGTTTCTTGGGCCAAGAGACCCAGTACTTC
CASSFLGQETQYF
>TRBJ2-3|TRBD2|TRBV7-9|-
TGTGCCAGCAGCCCCGGGGGGGAAGATACGCAGTATTTT
CASSPGGEDTQYF
>TRBJ2-6|-|TRBV5-4|-
TGTGCCAGCACCACTAAACCAAACAGGGTCTCTGGGGCCAACGTCCTGACTTTC
CASTTKPNRVSGANVLTF
>TRBJ2-7|-|TRBV2|-
TGTGCCAGCAGTCTGGGGGTCTCCTACGAGCAGTACTTC
CASSLGVSYEQYF
>TRBJ1-1|TRBD1|TRBV6-5|-
TGTGCCAGCAGCACCGGGACAGGAAACACTGAAGCTTTCTTT
CASSTGTGNTEAFF
>TRBJ2-7|TRBD2|TRBV3-1/TRBV3-2|-
TGTGCCAGCAGCCAGTCTACTAGCGGGAGGAACGAGCAGTACTTC
CASSQSTSGRNEQYF
>TRBJ2-1|TRBD2|TRBV9|-
TGTGCCAGCAGCGACGGACTAGCGACCTACAATGAGCAGTTCTTC
CASSDGLATYNEQFF
>TRBJ2-2|-|TRBV11-2|-
TGTGCCAGCGGATGGAATACGAACACCGGGGAGCTGTTTTTT
CASGWNTNTGELFF
>TRBJ1-1|TRBD1|TRBV5-6|-
TGTGCCAGCAGTCATAATACAGGGGGCACTGAAGCTTTCTTT
CASSHNTGGTEAFF
>TRBJ2-7|-|TRBV28|-
TGTGCCAGCAGTCGAACGAGGACAGCTGCCTACGAGCAGTACTTC
CASSRTRTAAYEQYF
>TRBJ1-4|-|TRBV28|-
TGTGCCAGCAGTTCCCGGTTGGGAGGGGCAACTAATGAAAAACTGTTTTTT
CASSSRLGGATNEKLFF
>TRBJ1-1|-|TRBV7-8|few
TGTGCCAGCAGTCCACGATTGAACACTGAAGCTTTCTTT
CASSPRLNTEAFF
>TRBJ2-7|-|TRBV28|-
TGTGCCAGCAGTTTAATTACATCGACCTACGAGCAGTACTTC
CASSLITSTYEQYF
>TRBJ1-5|-|TRBV7-8|-
TGTGCCAGCAGCTTTTCTCGACTGGCCGGCAATCAGCCCCAGCATTTT
CASSFSRLAGNQPQHF
>TRBJ2-3|-|TRBV5-1|-
TGCGCCAGCAGCAGGGCCGGGACAATAAGCGGCACAGATACGCAGTATTTT
CASSRAGTISGTDTQYF
>TRBJ2-2|TRBD2|TRBV7-3|-
TGTGCCAGCAGCTCGAAGACTAGCGGCGGGGAGCTGTTTTTT
CASSSKTSGGELFF
>TRBJ1-1|TRBD1|TRBV28|-
TGTGCCAGCAGTATCCTCGGGACAGGGGGCGGGACTGAAGCTTTCTTT
CASSILGTGGGTEAFF
>TRBJ2-7|-|TRBV28|few
TGTGCCAGCAGTTTTGGACCATTGGGGCCCGAGCAGTACTTC
CASSFGPLGPEQYF
>TRBJ2-3|TRBD1|TRBV7-2|-
TGTGCCAGCAGTGAGGACAGGGGTTCCACAGATACGCAGTATTTT
CASSEDRGSTDTQYF
>TRBJ2-2|-|TRBV7-2|-
TGTGCCAGCAAGGAAGTGGAGTGGGAGCTGTTTTTT
CASKEVEWELFF
>TRBJ1-2|-|TRBV11-2|-
TGTGCCAGCAGCTACGGGCGGGACGCGGCGGCACTAGGCTACACCTTC
CASSYGRDAAALGYTF
>TRBJ1-2|-|TRBV3-1/TRBV3-2|-
TGTGCCAGCAGCCAAGTAGGTGGCTATGGCTACACCTTC
CASSQVGGYGYTF
>TRBJ2-1|TRBD2|TRBV5-1|-
TGCGCCAGCATATCCAGCGGGGGAAATTACAATGAGCAGTTCTTC
CASISSGGNYNEQFF
>TRBJ2-7|TRBD2|TRBV6-2/TRBV6-3|once
TGTGCCAGCAGTGACTTTCCAAAAGGGACTAGCGGACCTACTGAGCAGTACTTC
CASSDFPKGTSGPTEQYF
>TRBJ2-7|-|TRBV5-1|-
TGCGCCAGCAGCCAACGAATCTCCTACGAGCAGTACTTC
CASSQRISYEQYF
>TRBJ2-3|-|TRBV5-1|-
TGCGCCAGCAGCTTGGGGCGACCAGATACGCAGTATTTT
CASSLGRPDTQYF
>TRBJ2-7|-|TRBV4-3|-
TGCGCCAGCAGCCAAGTCCGGGAAAAGGGGGAGCAGTACTTC
CASSQVREKGEQYF
>TRBJ2-7|-|TRBV10-2|few
TGCGCCAGCATGGTGGCCCCCTACGAGCAGTACTTC
CASMVAPYEQYF
>TRBJ2-7|-|TRBV4-1|-
TGCGCCAGCAGCCCTCCGTGGGGGGATGAGCAGTACTTC
CASSPPWGDEQYF
>TRBJ2-7|TRBD2|TRBV4-2|-
TGTGCCAGCAGCCAAGATCGTTACGGGACTAGCTCCTACGAGCAGTACTTC
CASSQDRYGTSSYEQYF
>TRBJ2-1|TRBD1|TRBV18|-
TGTGCCAGCTCCCGGGGACAGGGTGCCTACAATGAGCAGTTCTTC
CASSRGQGAYNEQFF
>TRBJ2-3|TRBD1|TRBV11-2|once
TGTGCCAGCAGCCGAACTCCGGGACAGGGCACAGATACGCAGTATTTT
CASSRTPGQGTDTQYF
>TRBJ1-2|TRBD1|TRBV28|-
TGTGCCAGCAGGGACAGGAACTATGGCTACACCTTC
CASRDRNYGYTF
>TRBJ2-2|TRBD1|TRBV28|-
TGTGCCAGCAGTCGGACAGGGATGAACACCGGGGAGCTGTTTTTT
CASSRTGMNTGELFF
>TRBJ1-2|TRBD1|TRBV28|-
TGTGCCAGCAAGACAGGGTTTTTAGGCTATGGCTACACCTTC
CASKTGFLGYGYTF
>TRBJ1-1|-|TRBV29-1|once
TGCAGCGCACCGGGCAGGGGAATGAACACTGAAGCTTTCTTT
CSAPGRGMNTEAFF
>TRBJ1-5|-|TRBV19|-
TGTGCCAGTAGTAGCCAGGACGGTAGACAGCCCCAGCATTTT
CASSSQDGRQPQHF
>TRBJ1-2|-|TRBV5-4|-
TGTGCCAGCAGCTTCGCAGACAGTACCTATGGCTACACCTTC
CASSFADSTYGYTF
>TRBJ1-6|-|TRBV4-1|-
TGCGCCAGCAGCCAAGAGAACTCCTATAATTCACCCCTCCACTTT
CASSQENSYNSPLHF